This record covers a single T cell receptor beta chain. Its specificity is not known. These data originate in a study of T cell responses to AZD1222 COVID-19 vaccine. The V gene's germline CDR1 is SNHLY and CDR2 FYNNEI. This CDR3 is built from 14 residues. J lost 7 bases, V lost 11 bases, and 11 bases had no gene match. TCRdb's table, derived via immunoSEQ multiplex PCR, lists solely in-frame clones and lacks some. The sample yields 100,000 to 150,000 clones, over 70% seen once. The study's findings and limits: White British people made up most donors, females outnumbered males, and clonal diversity was possibly underestimated. In the spike-specific TCR repertoire, nearly half reportedly target unmutated variant regions. Distributed over spike, vaccine-associated CD4 TCRs predominated at 160-218 and 743-854. The study identified only a handful of AZD1222 recipients as seropositive at baseline.

The clonotype comes from an adult in good health. The sequences come from peripheral blood, collected on day 0 of AZD1222 vaccination. The rearrangement joins TRBV2 to TRBJ2-1; 10 nucleotides line up with TRBD2. The CDR3 DNA reads as TGTGCCGGGTGTGAGCGGGAGGGCCTAAATGAGCAGTTCTTC. It encodes CAGCEREGLNEQFF. Full variable domain (remainder filled in from reference TRBV2 and TRBJ2-1): EPEVTQTPSHQVTQMGQEVILRCVPISNHLYFYWYRQILGQKVEFLVSFYNNEISEKSEIFDDQFSVERPDGSNFTLKIRSTKLEDSAMYFCAGCEREGLNEQFFGPGTRLTVL.